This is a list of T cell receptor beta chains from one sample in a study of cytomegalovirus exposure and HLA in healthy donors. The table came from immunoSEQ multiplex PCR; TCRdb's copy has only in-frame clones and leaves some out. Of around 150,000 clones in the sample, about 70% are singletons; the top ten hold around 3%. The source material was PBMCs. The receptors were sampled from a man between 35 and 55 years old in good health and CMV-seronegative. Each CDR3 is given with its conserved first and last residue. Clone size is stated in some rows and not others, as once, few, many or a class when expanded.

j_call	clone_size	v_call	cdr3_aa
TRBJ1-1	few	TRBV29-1	CSARNVVNTEAFF
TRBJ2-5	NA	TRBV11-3	CASSPSQGVETQYF
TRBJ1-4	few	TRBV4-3	CASSQDHRGNEKLFF
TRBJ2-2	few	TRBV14	CASSLDGGQGETGELFF
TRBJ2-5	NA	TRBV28	CASSPPGLAGILRETQYF
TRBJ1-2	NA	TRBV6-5	CASRGGRLPGYGYTF
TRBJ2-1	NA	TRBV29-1	CSHRQGSYNEQFF
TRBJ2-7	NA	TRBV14	CASSQGQGPYEQYF
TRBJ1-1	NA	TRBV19	CASRDRGMNTEAFF
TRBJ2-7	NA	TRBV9	CASSVGPSGGRDEQYF
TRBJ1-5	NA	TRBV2	CASSGRGYSNQPQHF
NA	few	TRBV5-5	CASSLWSGASYEQYF
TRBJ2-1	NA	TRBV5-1	CASRIAGGPYNEQFF
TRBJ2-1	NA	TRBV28	CASGDTIYHLFF
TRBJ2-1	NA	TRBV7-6	CASSTGTDNEQFF
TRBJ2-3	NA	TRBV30	CARGTSGDTQYF
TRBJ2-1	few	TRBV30	CAWSPLWVAGGNEQFF
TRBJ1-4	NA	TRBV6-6	CASRDRGREKLFF
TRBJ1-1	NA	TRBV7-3	CASSLTPIGGEGTEAFF
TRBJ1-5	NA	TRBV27	CASSLQGPQGTQPQHF
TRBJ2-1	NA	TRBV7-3	CASSSTGQGTYNEQFF
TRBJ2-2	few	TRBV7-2	CASSSRQGGTGELFF
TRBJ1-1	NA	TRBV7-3	CASSLQSRDNTEAFF
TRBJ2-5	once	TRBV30	CAWSEGVAGPQETQYF
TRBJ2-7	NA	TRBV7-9	CASSKTGQGTYEQYF
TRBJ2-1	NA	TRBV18	CASAGQQGDNEQFF
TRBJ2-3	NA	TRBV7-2	CASSPGGSDTQYF
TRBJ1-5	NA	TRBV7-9	CASTRGGPNQPQHF
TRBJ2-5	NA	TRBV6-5	CASSYHLAGVQETQYF
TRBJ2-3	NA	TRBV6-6	CASRTSGNTDTQYF
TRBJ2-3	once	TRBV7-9	CASSSTGAGTDTQYF
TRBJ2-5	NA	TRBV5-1	CASSLVSETQYF
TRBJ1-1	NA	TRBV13	CASSFTTDTEAFF